The clone carrying this T cell receptor beta chain has more than one count but fewer than ten. No antigen is known for it. CD4+ T cells specific for antigen were expanded with viral peptide pools by the ViraFEST assay before sequencing. Culture proceeded for nine to eleven days, and CD4+ T cells were then isolated. Two doses of BNT162b2 or mRNA-1273 vaccine were administered to participants. Days 3 and 7 were when half the medium was replaced with IL-2 medium. Libraries were prepared by immunoSEQ multiplex PCR; TCRdb keeps only in-frame clonotypes and omits some of them. The profile covers under 35,000 clones, with 70% to 75% appearing a single time and approximately 8.8% taken by the ten largest. V dropped 4 bases and J dropped 0; count of bases not matched to a gene: 6. The CDR3 runs 16 residues. Per the germline V gene, CDR1 is MGHRA and CDR2 is YSYEKL. This specimen belongs to a study of vaccination effects on CD4 cells after COVID-19. General study points: Late after vaccination, infection- and vaccine-induced clones showed marked clonal contraction.

The genes are TRBV4-1 and TRBJ1-5; 7 bases fit TRBD1. The sequencing used CD4+ T cells from PBMCs cultured with HCoV-NL63 spike peptides, collected after COVID-19 vaccination. This TCR was sampled from a human donor who received a COVID-19 vaccine. This CDR3 reads CASSPRGQDSNQPQHF. CDR3 in DNA: TGCGCCAGCAGCCCCCGAGGACAGGATAGCAATCAGCCCCAGCATTTT.